At least ten counts were recorded for the clone carrying this TCR beta chain. CDR3 length: 16 residues. The J segment lost 4 bases and the V segment lost 7 bases, leaving 17 bases of the junction unmatched. CDR1 and CDR2 from the germline V gene are DFQATT and SNEGSKA (reference sequence). The data belong to a study of regulatory T cells in long-lasting Graves disease. In the study overall: Newly diagnosed Graves' patients had taken antithyroid drugs under 3 months.

Time point given: newly diagnosed GD, antithyroid drugs for less than 3 months. RNA extracted from PBMCs served as the sequencing template. Building of the TCR beta libraries involved iRepertoire HTBI primers and Arm-PCR of CDR3 regions. From the multiplex PCR reads, TCRdb called clonotypes with MiXCR, one entry per CDR3 protein. The sample records 510,000 or so distinct CDR3 sequences, about 12% being singletons. The same sample was also studied in work on T cells in Graves' hyperthyroidism and ophthalmopathy. That report notes: Together with thyroid ultrasound, orbital computed tomography, serum thyroxine and TRAb, clinical symptoms were used for diagnoses. The HTBI primer set drove a first-round RT-PCR of the TCR CDR3. Ophthalmopathy was predicted by the model a median of approximately 6 months ahead of onset.

This clonotype was sampled from a woman aged 25-40 years with Graves disease. The chain carries TRBV20-1 and TRBJ2-7; TRBD1 matches at 9 bases. The source was peripheral blood mononuclear cells (PBMCs), collected at new diagnosis, from a patient treated with antithyroid drugs. The CDR3 spells CSVVARPGTGKYEQYF. DNA for the CDR3: TGCAGTGTAGTCGCACGACCCGGGACAGGGAAATACGAGCAGTACTTC.